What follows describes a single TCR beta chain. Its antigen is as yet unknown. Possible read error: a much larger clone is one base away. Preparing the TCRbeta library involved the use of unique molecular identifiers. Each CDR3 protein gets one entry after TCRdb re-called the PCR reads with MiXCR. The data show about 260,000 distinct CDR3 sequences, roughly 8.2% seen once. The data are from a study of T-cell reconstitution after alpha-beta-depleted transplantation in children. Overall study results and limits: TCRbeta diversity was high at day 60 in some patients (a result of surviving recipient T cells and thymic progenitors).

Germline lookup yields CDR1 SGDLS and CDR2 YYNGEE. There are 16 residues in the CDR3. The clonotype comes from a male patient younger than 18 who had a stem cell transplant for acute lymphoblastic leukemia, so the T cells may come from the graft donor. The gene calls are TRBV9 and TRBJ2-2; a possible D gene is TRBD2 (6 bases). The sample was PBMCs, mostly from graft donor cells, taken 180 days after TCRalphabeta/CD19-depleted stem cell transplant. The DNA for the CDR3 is TGTGCCAGCAGCCCCGCGGCTAGCGCGCATACCGGGGATCTGTTTTTT. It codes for CASSPAASAHTGDLFF.